A selection of T cell receptor beta chains follows, all from one sample in a study of blood T cell repertoires in COVID-19. The table came from immunoSEQ multiplex PCR; TCRdb's copy has only in-frame clones and leaves some out. Of a few hundred thousand clones in the sample, approximately 90% were seen once. The sequenced sample consisted of PBMCs or T cells enriched from blood (not recorded which). The receptor set was obtained from a woman between 35 and 50 years old who had been exposed to COVID-19. CDR3s include the opening cysteine and the closing phenylalanine or tryptophan. The D gene is left open where the match is weak. Size is stated for part of the rows, as once, few or many counts, or as a class when the clone is expanded.

D: TRBD1
V: TRBV28
J: TRBJ1-5
size: .
CDR3: CASSSELQGGSRNQPQHF
DNA: TGTGCCAGCAGTTCGGAGTTACAGGGGGGAAGTCGCAATCAGCCCCAGCATTTT

D: TRBD1
V: TRBV5-5
J: TRBJ1-2
size: .
CDR3: CASSTSGTGNYGYTF
DNA: TGTGCCAGCAGCACCTCAGGGACAGGAAACTATGGCTACACCTTC

D: TRBD2
V: TRBV5-6
J: TRBJ2-5
size: .
CDR3: CASSLQGLSGLAVMKTQYF
DNA: TGTGCCAGCAGCTTGCAGGGGCTTTCGGGACTAGCGGTAATGAAGACCCAGTACTTC

D: TRBD1
V: TRBV11-3
J: TRBJ1-6
size: .
CDR3: CASSPKDRVFSPLHF
DNA: TGTGCCAGCAGCCCGAAGGACAGGGTTTTTTCACCCCTCCACTTT

D: .
V: TRBV30
J: TRBJ1-4
size: .
CDR3: CAWSSSNEKLFF
DNA: TGTGCCTGGTCTTCTTCTAATGAAAAACTGTTTTTT

D: .
V: TRBV7-3
J: TRBJ1-1
size: .
CDR3: CASSGAPGAEAFF
DNA: TGTGCCAGCAGCGGGGCCCCGGGGGCTGAAGCTTTCTTT

D: TRBD1
V: TRBV29-1
J: TRBJ1-3
size: few
CDR3: CTVQGTDTIYF
DNA: TGCACCGTACAGGGGACGGACACCATATATTTT

D: .
V: TRBV30
J: TRBJ1-5
size: once
CDR3: CAWSSSASLNQPQHF
DNA: TGTGCCTGGAGTTCGAGTGCGAGTCTGAATCAGCCCCAGCATTTT

D: TRBD2
V: TRBV5-8
J: TRBJ2-1
size: .
CDR3: CASSSSGGSYNEQFF
DNA: TGTGCCAGCAGCTCTAGCGGGGGATCCTACAATGAGCAGTTCTTC

D: .
V: TRBV24-1
J: TRBJ1-6
size: .
CDR3: CATRQQENSPLHF
DNA: TGTGCCACACGACAGCAAGAGAATTCACCCCTCCACTTT

D: .
V: TRBV5-1
J: TRBJ1-2
size: .
CDR3: CASASKGANYGYTF
DNA: TGCGCCAGCGCATCCAAAGGGGCTAACTATGGCTACACCTTC

D: .
V: TRBV19
J: TRBJ1-6
size: .
CDR3: CASSWAGDSPLHF
DNA: TGTGCCAGTAGCTGGGCAGGGGATTCACCCCTCCACTTT

D: TRBD1
V: TRBV30
J: TRBJ1-2
size: once
CDR3: CAYTGQGVRGYTF
DNA: TGTGCCTACACGGGACAGGGAGTAAGGGGCTACACCTTC

D: .
V: TRBV7-9
J: TRBJ1-2
size: .
CDR3: CASSLSTGGGDYGYTF
DNA: TGTGCCAGCAGCTTGAGTACAGGAGGGGGGGACTATGGCTACACCTTC

D: TRBD1
V: TRBV7-8
J: TRBJ2-7
size: .
CDR3: CASSPRDRVMREQYF
DNA: TGTGCCAGCAGCCCCCGGGACAGGGTAATGCGGGAGCAGTACTTC

D: TRBD1
V: TRBV7-9
J: TRBJ1-2
size: .
CDR3: CASNQGAGGYTF
DNA: TGTGCCAGCAACCAGGGGGCTGGTGGCTACACCTTC

D: .
V: TRBV21-1
J: TRBJ1-1
size: .
CDR3: CASSLIKNQGLEEAFF
DNA: TGTGCCAGCAGCCTCATAAAGAATCAGGGGCTGGAAGAAGCTTTCTTT

D: .
V: TRBV30
J: TRBJ1-2
size: .
CDR3: CAHKGVYGYTF
DNA: TGTGCCCACAAAGGGGTATATGGCTACACCTTC

D: .
V: TRBV10-2
J: TRBJ1-1
size: .
CDR3: CASQRSDSTKQAFF
DNA: TGCGCCAGCCAAAGATCGGACAGTACTAAGCAAGCTTTCTTT

D: TRBD2
V: TRBV10-1
J: TRBJ2-7
size: .
CDR3: CASSSGRGEQYF
DNA: TGCGCCAGCTCTAGCGGGAGGGGGGAGCAGTACTTC

D: .
V: TRBV19
J: TRBJ1-2
size: .
CDR3: CASSIGRGFYGYTF
DNA: TGTGCCAGTAGTATAGGTCGGGGATTCTATGGCTACACCTTC

D: .
V: TRBV25-1
J: TRBJ1-6
size: .
CDR3: CASRLTGGSGNSPLHF
DNA: TGTGCCAGCAGATTGACAGGTGGCAGTGGTAATTCACCCCTCCACTTT

D: TRBD2
V: TRBV6-5
J: TRBJ2-1
size: .
CDR3: CASRERDGPYNEQFF
DNA: TGTGCCAGCAGAGAGCGGGACGGGCCCTACAATGAGCAGTTCTTC

D: .
V: TRBV24-1
J: TRBJ1-2
size: .
CDR3: CATSDLWGLYGYTF
DNA: TGTGCCACCAGTGATTTGTGGGGCCTCTATGGCTACACCTTC

D: TRBD1
V: TRBV24-1
J: TRBJ2-5
size: .
CDR3: CATSDTLRGQGQETQYF
DNA: TGTGCCACCAGTGACACTCTCCGGGGACAGGGGCAAGAGACCCAGTACTTC

D: .
V: TRBV19
J: TRBJ2-3
size: .
CDR3: CASSRSHSDTQYF
DNA: TGTGCCAGTAGTCGGAGTCATTCAGATACGCAGTATTTT

D: TRBD1
V: TRBV27
J: TRBJ1-5
size: .
CDR3: CASSARVGQTINQPQHF
DNA: TGTGCCAGCAGTGCGCGAGTGGGACAGACCATAAATCAGCCCCAGCATTTT

D: .
V: TRBV5-6
J: TRBJ2-2
size: once
CDR3: CASSGGDRNTGELFF
DNA: TGTGCCAGCAGCGGTGGTGACAGGAACACCGGGGAGCTGTTTTTT

D: .
V: TRBV10-2
J: TRBJ1-3
size: .
CDR3: CASNPAENSGNTIYF
DNA: TGCGCCAGCAATCCGGCGGAAAACTCTGGAAACACCATATATTTT

D: .
V: TRBV19
J: TRBJ2-2
size: .
CDR3: CASNEATSLVTGELFF
DNA: TGTGCCAGTAATGAGGCTACTAGTTTGGTCACCGGGGAGCTGTTTTTT

D: TRBD1
V: TRBV6-1
J: TRBJ1-3
size: .
CDR3: CASSERGQGAGNTIYF
DNA: TGTGCCAGCAGTGAAAGGGGACAGGGGGCTGGAAACACCATATATTTT

D: .
V: TRBV30
J: TRBJ1-3
size: .
CDR3: CAWSVGVYSGNTIYF
DNA: TGTGCCTGGAGTGTAGGGGTCTACTCTGGAAACACCATATATTTT

D: TRBD1
V: TRBV5-1
J: TRBJ1-1
size: .
CDR3: CASSLAGTGVTEAFF
DNA: TGCGCCAGCAGCTTGGCCGGAACAGGGGTTACCGAAGCTTTCTTT

D: .
V: TRBV10-3
J: TRBJ1-5
size: .
CDR3: CAISSPGQPQHF
DNA: TGTGCCATCAGTTCTCCAGGACAGCCCCAGCATTTT

D: .
V: TRBV15
J: TRBJ2-7
size: .
CDR3: CATSRPGGTGSYEQYF
DNA: TGTGCCACCAGCAGACCGGGGGGGACAGGGTCCTACGAGCAGTACTTC

D: .
V: TRBV14
J: TRBJ1-2
size: .
CDR3: CASSQDSRVGPYTF
DNA: TGTGCCAGCAGCCAAGATTCCAGGGTTGGGCCCTACACCTTC

D: .
V: TRBV7-9
J: TRBJ2-1
size: .
CDR3: CASSLFQRSDSYNEQFF
DNA: TGTGCCAGCAGCTTATTCCAGCGCTCAGACTCCTACAATGAGCAGTTCTTC

D: TRBD2
V: TRBV4-1
J: TRBJ2-7
size: .
CDR3: CASSQDGEGLGSYEQYF
DNA: TGCGCCAGCAGCCAAGATGGGGAGGGGCTGGGATCCTACGAGCAGTACTTC

D: .
V: TRBV6-1
J: TRBJ1-2
size: .
CDR3: CASSEISQGRRNTF
DNA: TGTGCCAGCAGTGAAATTAGTCAGGGTCGGAGAAACACCTTC